This TCR beta chain appears in the sequencing data of a study of cytomegalovirus exposure and HLA in healthy donors. Findings and limits, study-wide: Near-uniform donor sequencing depth was presumed by presence/absence analyses.

The CDR3 extends over 12 amino acids. V shed 7 bases, J shed 7 bases, and the junction held 3 bases outside the gene matches. The germline CDR1 and CDR2 sequences are MDHEN and SYDVKM. The PCR employed 60 Vbeta primers together with 13 Jbeta primers. Some clones are missing from TCRdb's copy, which holds only in-frame ones; the method was immunoSEQ multiplex PCR. The repertoire holds approximately 200,000 clones, 65% to 90% seen once, with less than 2.5% in the top ten. With respect to this clone: Its target is not known. The same CDR3 can be traced to other DNA sequences in this sample.

Sampled while nominally healthy, donors likely had unrecorded immune exposures. The clonotype comes from a woman between 50 and 59 years old in good health and CMV-seronegative. The sequenced sample was PBMCs. The J gene is TRBJ1-5, the V gene TRBV28; TRBD1 matches 8 bases. CDR3 sequence (DNA): TGTGCCAGCAAGCAGGGGGCACAGCCCCAGCATTTT. This gives the protein CASKQGAQPQHF.